A single sample gave rise to the 32 T cell receptor beta chains below, sequenced in a study of early T cells in non-severe SARS-CoV-2 infection. MiXCR, applied by TCRdb to the 5' RACE reads, yields one record per CDR3 protein. The data contain roughly 83,000 distinct CDR3 sequences, less than 11% of them singletons. Material: whole blood, obtained at baseline. Source of these receptors: an adult who was a healthcare worker with PCR-confirmed SARS-CoV-2 infection or an uninfected control (not recorded which).

At least ten counts were recorded for this clonotype. The gene calls are TRBV6-1 and TRBJ2-6; 10 nucleotides agree with TRBD1. The germline V gene has CDR1 MNHNS and CDR2 SASEGT. There are 17 residues in the CDR3. V gave up 4 bases and J gave up 0 bases; unmatched junction bases: 3. CDR3 nucleotide sequence: TGTGCCAGCAGTGGGAGGACAGGGGGCTCTGGGGCCAACGTCCTGACTTTC. Encoded protein: CASSGRTGGSGANVLTF.

There are many counts of this clonotype. The chain combines TRBV7-6 with TRBJ2-1; D perhaps matches TRBD2 (5 bases). The CDR3 loop spans 16 amino acids. Germline CDR1 SGHVS, CDR2 FNYEAQ. Trimming removed 5 bases at V and 6 bases at J, with 20 bases between. The CDR3: CASSPEGAGEGNEQFF. CDR3 nucleotides: TGTGCCAGCAGCCCAGAGGGAGCAGGAGAGGGCAATGAGCAGTTCTTC. Full variable domain (missing parts from reference TRBV7-6 and TRBJ2-1): GAGVSQSPRYKVTKRGQDVALRCDPISGHVSLYWYRQALGQGPEFLTYFNYEAQQDKSGLPNDRFSAERPEGSISTLTIQRTEQRDSAMYRCASSPEGAGEGNEQFFGPGTRLTVL.

The V and J genes are TRBV27 and TRBJ2-5; D is ambiguous. The length of the CDR3 is 13 residues. Trimming shortened V by 3 bases and J by 4 bases, and 9 bases separated the two germline ends. From germline, CDR1 is MNHEY and CDR2 SMNVEV (reference sequence). The CDR3 reads CASSFPTSETQYF. The CDR3 DNA follows: TGTGCCAGCAGTTTTCCGACATCAGAGACCCAGTACTTC.

This clonotype was seen more than once but under ten times. The J gene is TRBJ2-5, the V gene TRBV20-1, with D perhaps assigned TRBD1 or TRBD2 (5 bases each). The CDR3 runs 14 residues. Germline loops: CDR1 DFQATT, CDR2 SNEGSKA (reference sequence). Trimming took off 0 bases at V and 0 bases at J, with 8 bases between the two ends. CDR3 in DNA: TGCAGTGCTAGAGATGGGGGACACCAAGAGACCCAGTACTTC. Amino acid sequence: CSARDGGHQETQYF.

This clonotype has just a few counts. The chain recombines TRBV19 with TRBJ2-1, with 10 nucleotides matching TRBD1. From germline, CDR1 is LNHDA and CDR2 SQIVND (reference sequence). There are 15 residues in the CDR3. The ends lost 3 bases at V and 4 bases at J; junction bases unmatched: 3. The CDR3 nucleotides read TGTGCCAGTAGTATCGACAGGGGGCGTTACAATGAGCAGTTCTTC. This gives the protein CASSIDRGRYNEQFF.

The CDR3 here is CASLGRAEAFF. The DNA of the CDR3 is TGTGCCAGCTTAGGTAGGGCTGAAGCTTTCTTT. The chain employs TRBV28 and TRBJ1-1; no firm D call. Germline V lookup: CDR1 MDHEN, CDR2 SYDVKM. The length of the CDR3 is 11 residues. The germline V and J ends were trimmed by 8 bases and 6 bases, with 10 bases remaining between them.

This clonotype was picked up a small number of times. The rearrangement links TRBV12-5 to TRBJ1-3; 8 bases fit TRBD1. J lost 2 bases, V lost 6 bases, and 0 bases had no gene match. From germline, CDR1 is LGHNT and CDR2 FRNRAP. This CDR3 has 13 amino acids. The CDR3 sequence: CASGQGAGNTIYF. In nucleotides, the CDR3 is TGTGCTAGTGGACAGGGGGCTGGAAACACCATATATTTT.

The chain employs TRBV29-1 and TRBJ2-4, with D perhaps TRBD1 (5 bases). Per the germline V gene, CDR1 is SQVTM and CDR2 is ANQGSEA. V lost 6 bases and J lost 8, with 20 bases in between. This CDR3 region has 14 residues. The CDR3 DNA reads as TGCAGCGTGGCCTCAGGGTACGAGGTGGACATTCAGTACTTC. Translated, it gives CSVASGYEVDIQYF. The full variable domain, completed using reference TRBV29-1 and TRBJ2-4, is SAVISQKPSRDICQRGTSLTIQCQVDSQVTMMFWYRQQPGQSLTLIATANQGSEATYESGFVIDKFPISRPNLTFSTLTVSNMSPEDSSIYLCSVASGYEVDIQYFGAGTRLSVL.

This rearrangement joins TRBV28 to TRBJ2-2, with 10 bases fitting TRBD1. CDR1 MDHEN and CDR2 SYDVKM come from the germline V gene. V shed 6 bases, J shed 3 bases, and the junction held 4 bases outside the gene matches. This CDR3 contains 15 residues. The chain's CDR3 is CASRQGTGDTGELFF. The CDR3 DNA reads TGTGCCAGCAGACAGGGGACAGGGGACACCGGGGAGCTGTTTTTT.

This clonotype has a handful of counts. V usage is TRBV28 and J usage is TRBJ2-2, with D possibly TRBD2 on 5 matching bases. Germline values: CDR1 MDHEN, CDR2 SYDVKM. This CDR3 comprises 13 residues. Trimming took 3 bases from V and 6 from J, leaving 8 bases between them. The CDR3 coding sequence is TGTGCCAGCAGTTTGTTTAGCGCCGGGGAGCTGTTTTTT. Encoded protein: CASSLFSAGELFF.

This clonotype was counted ten times or more. The gene calls are TRBV5-6 and TRBJ2-7, with 7 bases that match TRBD1. V lost 4 bases and J lost 5; bases outside the gene matches: 9. The CDR3 loop spans 14 amino acids. Germline V gene sequence: CDR1 SGHDT, CDR2 YYEEEE. This chain's CDR3 is CASSVTGATDEQYF. The CDR3 DNA reads TGTGCCAGCAGCGTTACAGGGGCAACGGACGAGCAGTACTTC.

This clonotype is a singleton in its sample. The chain is built from TRBV18 and TRBJ2-7; D possibly corresponds to TRBD1 (5 bases). The germline V gene encodes CDR1 KGHSH and CDR2 LQKENI. Trimming removed 4 bases at V and 0 bases at J, with 10 bases between. This CDR3 has 14 residues. CDR3 bases: TGTGCCAGCTCACTTGGTGGGGCCTCCTACGAGCAGTACTTC. Encoded protein: CASSLGGASYEQYF.

The chain employs TRBV15 and TRBJ1-2; D is possibly TRBD1 (5 bases). The V gene's germline CDR1 is LNHNV and CDR2 YYDKDF (reference sequence). Deletions cut 1 base from V and 6 bases from J, with 12 bases between. CDR3 length: 14 residues. For the CDR3, the DNA is TGTGCCACCAGCAGAGTTCCAGGGAGGGATGGCTACACCTTC. It encodes CATSRVPGRDGYTF.

This clonotype was seen repeatedly, ten times or more. The chain combines TRBV7-3 with TRBJ2-2, with D tentatively TRBD1 (5 bases). CDR1 is SGHTA, CDR2 FQGTGA, per germline. The CDR3 consists of 13 residues. Trimming cost V 5 bases and J 5 bases, with 9 bases left between them. The CDR3 region has the DNA TGTGCCAGCAGCCTGGGGCCAACCGGGGAGCTGTTTTTT. Translated, it gives CASSLGPTGELFF.

This clonotype was counted only a few times. The chain joins TRBV12-3 or TRBV12-4 to TRBJ2-5, with 8 nucleotides matching TRBD2. J was trimmed by 2 bases and V by 1 base; bases with no gene match: 0. The CDR3 spans 14 residues. CDR3 loop: CASSLGGRQETQYF. Here the CDR3 DNA reads TGTGCCAGCAGTTTAGGCGGGAGGCAAGAGACCCAGTACTTC.

This clonotype was counted many times. The chain has TRBV14 and TRBJ2-7; tentatively, D is TRBD2 (6 bases). With 3 bases removed from V and 4 bases from J, the gap between germline ends came to 10 bases. The CDR3 is 13 residues long. CDR1 and CDR2 (germline): SGHDN, FVKESK. The CDR3 coding sequence is TGTGCCAGCAGCCAGATACTAGCTTACGAGCAGTACTTC. The encoded protein is CASSQILAYEQYF.

The V gene is TRBV6-2 or TRBV6-3, the J gene TRBJ2-7; no clear D gene. Trimming took off 2 bases at V and 3 bases at J, with 11 bases between the two ends. The germline V gene has CDR1 MNHEY and CDR2 SVGEGT. There are 14 residues in the CDR3. CDR3 DNA: TGTGCCAGCAGTTACGGTGGTTCCCTCTACGAGCAGTACTTC. This codes for CASSYGGSLYEQYF.

This clonotype was seen a handful of times. The chain uses TRBV20-1 and TRBJ2-6; D is unclear. This CDR3 is 12 amino acids long. Per germline, CDR1 DFQATT and CDR2 SNEGSKA (reference sequence). Trimming pared 6 bases from V and 2 bases from J, leaving 5 bases between. Written as DNA, the CDR3 is TGCAGTGCCGTAACTGGGGCCAACGTCCTGACTTTC. Protein: CSAVTGANVLTF.

In its sample, this clonotype was seen many times. V gene TRBV6-2 or TRBV6-3 combines with J gene TRBJ2-1, with 12 bases fitting TRBD2. This CDR3 comprises 17 residues. The trim removed 6 bases at V and 0 bases at J, leaving 6 bases unmatched. Germline loops: CDR1 MNHEY, CDR2 SVGEGT. The CDR3 DNA is TGTGCCAGCAGGCCTAGCGGGAGGGCTAGCTCCTACAATGAGCAGTTCTTC. Translating it yields CASRPSGRASSYNEQFF.

This clonotype showed up many times. This chain links TRBV27 with TRBJ2-7, with 12 bases matching TRBD2. Trimming at V came to 6 bases and at J to 2 bases, leaving 8 bases not matched to a gene. Germline loops: CDR1 MNHEY, CDR2 SMNVEV (reference sequence). CDR3 length: 16 residues. DNA of the CDR3: TGTGCCAGCAGGACCTCCTCTAGCGGGAGGGCCTACGAGCAGTACTTC. Translating it yields CASRTSSSGRAYEQYF.

This clonotype has only a few counts. The chain carries TRBV30 and TRBJ1-6; unclear D gene. Trimming stripped 3 bases from V and 1 base from J, with 4 bases between. The V gene's germline CDR1 is GTSNPN and CDR2 SVGIG (reference sequence). The CDR3 length is 13 residues. CDR3 residues: CAWRDSYNSPLHF. The CDR3 DNA follows: TGTGCCTGGAGGGATTCCTATAATTCACCCCTCCACTTT. Full variable domain (remainder filled in from reference TRBV30 and TRBJ1-6): SQTIHQWPATLVQPVGSPLSLECTVEGTSNPNLYWYRQAAGRGLQLLFYSVGIGQISSEVPQNLSASRPQDRQFILSSKKLLLSDSGFYLCAWRDSYNSPLHFGNGTRLTVT.

The sample holds a few counts of this clonotype. The chain combines TRBV9 with TRBJ2-3; TRBD2 matches 11 bases. The V segment lost 0 bases and the J segment 2 bases; nucleotides outside the gene matches: 5. This CDR3 contains 17 residues. Germline CDR1 SGDLS, CDR2 YYNGEE. CDR3 protein: CASSVEGTSGLTDTQYF. Written as DNA, the CDR3 is TGTGCCAGCAGCGTAGAAGGGACTAGCGGACTCACAGATACGCAGTATTTT.

This clonotype occurred many times. This rearrangement joins TRBV27 to TRBJ2-6, with 8 bases that match TRBD1. Trimming at V came to 6 bases and at J to 2 bases, leaving 9 bases not matched to a gene. The CDR3 has 17 residues. Germline V gene lookup returns CDR1 MNHEY and CDR2 SMNVEV (reference sequence). In DNA form, the CDR3 reads TGTGCCAGCAGACGGACAGGGTGGACACCTGGGGCCAACGTCCTGACTTTC. Protein: CASRRTGWTPGANVLTF.

The genes are TRBV6-5 and TRBJ1-1; 7 bases are shared with TRBD1. The CDR3 spans 13 residues. The ends lost 6 bases at V and 9 bases at J; junction bases unmatched: 10. Germline-derived CDR1 and CDR2 are MNHEY and SVGAGI. Here the CDR3 reads CASSALPGGQAFF. CDR3 in DNA: TGTGCCAGCAGCGCCCTCCCAGGGGGTCAAGCTTTCTTT.

V gene TRBV11-2 combines with J gene TRBJ2-7, with D unclear. The V gene's germline CDR1 is SGHAT and CDR2 FQNNGV. CDR3 length: 13 residues. V gave up 2 bases and J gave up 7 bases, with 12 bases separating them. Here the CDR3 reads CASSLSQSTEQYF. DNA for the CDR3: TGTGCCAGCAGCTTAAGCCAGTCGACGGAGCAGTACTTC.

In this sample, this clonotype turned up many times. The chain links TRBV29-1 to TRBJ2-7; 8 nucleotides line up with TRBD2. J lost 6 bases, V lost 4 bases, and 8 bases had no gene match. The germline CDR1 and CDR2 sequences are SQVTM and ANQGSEA. This CDR3 region has 13 residues. The CDR3 sequence is CSVVPSGRTEQYF. CDR3 DNA sequence: TGCAGCGTTGTCCCCAGCGGGAGAACCGAGCAGTACTTC.

This sequence joins TRBV19 and TRBJ2-4; the match to TRBD1 covers 8 bases. The V segment lost 3 bases and the J segment 7 bases; nucleotides outside the gene matches: 5. Germline CDR1 reads LNHDA; CDR2 reads SQIVND (reference sequence). The CDR3 runs 14 residues. The CDR3 loop reads CASSIRTGRNIQYF. CDR3 bases: TGTGCCAGTAGTATCAGGACAGGGAGGAACATTCAGTACTTC.

The rearrangement links TRBV11-2 to TRBJ2-7, with no clear D. Germline lookup yields CDR1 SGHAT and CDR2 FQNNGV. CDR3 length: 13 residues. The V end lost 1 base, the J end lost 6 bases, and 10 bases lay between the germline ends. The CDR3 coding sequence is TGTGCCAGCAGCTTAGCGGGCACCCCCGAGCAGTACTTC. Translation: CASSLAGTPEQYF.

This clonotype was picked up a small number of times. This chain connects TRBV28 to TRBJ2-3, with D perhaps TRBD1 (6 bases). This CDR3 is 16 amino acids long. Per germline, CDR1 MDHEN and CDR2 SYDVKM. The V gene lost 3 bases and the J gene lost 2 bases, with 15 bases spanning the gap. The CDR3 DNA is TGTGCCAGCAGTTTTGGGGGACAAGGTTACACAGATACGCAGTATTTT. It yields the protein CASSFGGQGYTDTQYF.

This clonotype appeared many times. V is TRBV27 and J is TRBJ1-4; the D gene is possibly TRBD1 (6 bases). The CDR3 spans 13 residues. Germline lookup yields CDR1 MNHEY and CDR2 SMNVEV (reference sequence). The V end lost 2 bases, the J end lost 5 bases, and 6 bases lay between the germline ends. The CDR3 nucleotides are TGTGCCAGCAGTTTACAGGGGAATGAAAAACTGTTTTTT. Its translation: CASSLQGNEKLFF.

The rearrangement links TRBV20-1 to TRBJ2-3; D is possibly TRBD2 (6 bases). The CDR3 is 15 amino acids. The V and J ends lost 0 bases and 4 bases respectively, with 14 bases between them. Germline lookup yields CDR1 DFQATT and CDR2 SNEGSKA (reference sequence). CDR3 nucleotides: TGCAGTGCTAGAGATCTTTCCGGGAGTCCAGATACGCAGTATTTT. As protein: CSARDLSGSPDTQYF.

This clonotype was seen only a few times. The chain joins TRBV20-1 to TRBJ1-2; D remains ambiguous. The V end lost 1 base, the J end lost 3 bases, and 9 bases lay between the germline ends. The CDR3 length is 13 residues. Germline loops: CDR1 DFQATT, CDR2 SNEGSKA (reference sequence). DNA for the CDR3: TGCAGTGCTAGAGGTGACAAGGACTATGGCTACACCTTC. It codes for CSARGDKDYGYTF.